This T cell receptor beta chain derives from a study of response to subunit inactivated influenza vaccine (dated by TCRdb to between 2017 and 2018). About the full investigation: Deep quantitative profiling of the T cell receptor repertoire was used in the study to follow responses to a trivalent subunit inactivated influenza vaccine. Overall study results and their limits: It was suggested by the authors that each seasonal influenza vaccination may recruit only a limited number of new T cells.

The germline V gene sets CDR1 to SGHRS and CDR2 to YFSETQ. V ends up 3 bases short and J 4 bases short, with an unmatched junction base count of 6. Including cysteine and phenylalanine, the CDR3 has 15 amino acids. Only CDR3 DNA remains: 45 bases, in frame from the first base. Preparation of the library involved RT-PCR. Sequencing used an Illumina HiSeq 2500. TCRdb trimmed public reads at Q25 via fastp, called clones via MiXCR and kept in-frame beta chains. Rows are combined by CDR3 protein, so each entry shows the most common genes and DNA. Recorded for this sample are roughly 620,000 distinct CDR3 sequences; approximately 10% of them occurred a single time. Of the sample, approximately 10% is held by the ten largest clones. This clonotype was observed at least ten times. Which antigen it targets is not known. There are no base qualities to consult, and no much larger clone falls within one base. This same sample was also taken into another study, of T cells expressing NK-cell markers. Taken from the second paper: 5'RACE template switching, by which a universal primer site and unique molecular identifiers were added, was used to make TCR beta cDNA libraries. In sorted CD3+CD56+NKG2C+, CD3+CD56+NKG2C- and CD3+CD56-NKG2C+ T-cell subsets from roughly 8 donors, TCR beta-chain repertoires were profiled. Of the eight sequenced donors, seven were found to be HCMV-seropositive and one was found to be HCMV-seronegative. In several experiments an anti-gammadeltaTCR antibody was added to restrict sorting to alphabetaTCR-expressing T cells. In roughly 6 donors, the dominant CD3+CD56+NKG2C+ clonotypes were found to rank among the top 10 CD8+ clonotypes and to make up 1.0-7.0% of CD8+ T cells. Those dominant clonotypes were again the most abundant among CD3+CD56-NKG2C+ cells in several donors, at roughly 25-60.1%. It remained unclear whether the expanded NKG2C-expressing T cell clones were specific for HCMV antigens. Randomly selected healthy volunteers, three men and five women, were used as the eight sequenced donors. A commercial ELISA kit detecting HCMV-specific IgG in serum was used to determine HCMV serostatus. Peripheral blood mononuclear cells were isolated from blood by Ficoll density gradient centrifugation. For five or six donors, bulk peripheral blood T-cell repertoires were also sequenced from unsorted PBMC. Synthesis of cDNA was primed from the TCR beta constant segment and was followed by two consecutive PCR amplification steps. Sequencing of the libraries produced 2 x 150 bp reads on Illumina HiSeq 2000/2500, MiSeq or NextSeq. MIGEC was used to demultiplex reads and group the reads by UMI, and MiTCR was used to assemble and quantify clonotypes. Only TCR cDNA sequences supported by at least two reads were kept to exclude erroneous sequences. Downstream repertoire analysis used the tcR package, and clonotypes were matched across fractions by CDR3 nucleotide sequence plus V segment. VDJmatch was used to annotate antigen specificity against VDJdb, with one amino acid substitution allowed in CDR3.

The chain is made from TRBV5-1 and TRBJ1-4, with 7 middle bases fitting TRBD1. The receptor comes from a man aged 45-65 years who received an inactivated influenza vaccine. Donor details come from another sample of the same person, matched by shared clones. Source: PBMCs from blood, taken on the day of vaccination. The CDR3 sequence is CASSSGDRDNEKLFF. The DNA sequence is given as TGCGCCAGCAGCTCGGGGGACAGAGATAATGAAAAACTGTTTTTT.